This T cell receptor beta chain is drawn from a study of cytomegalovirus exposure and HLA in healthy donors. Background on the study: There were 85 million or so unique TCRs (from HLA-typed donors) in an early data release.

The PCR was carried out with 60 Vbeta primers and 13 Jbeta primers. In the authors' workflow: Counted up in a later analysis, unique TCR beta chains came to some 75 million, with around 9.9 million shared. This table comes from immunoSEQ multiplex PCR, and its TCRdb copy is limited to in-frame clones, with some not included. From that table come the V and J calls and clone size; the DNA was used to work out D and trimming. The sample includes some 120,000 clones, 60% to 80% of them seen just once. Whole-study results and caveats: The availability of immune exposure information extended only to CMV serostatus.

Germline CDR1 and CDR2: MGHDK and SYGVNS. The CDR3 has 14 residues. About this clone: Its antigen remains unidentified. At one of its ends the junction is not consistent with the germline gene, which may arise from a read error. This same CDR3 is encoded by further DNA sequences in the sample.

The chain links TRBV25-1 to TRBJ2-7, with 8 bases fitting TRBD1. The sequence came from a man aged 45-65 years in good health and CMV-seronegative. The source material was PBMCs. In DNA, the CDR3 is TGTGCCAGTAGTGTGGGACAGGTGTCCTACGAGCAGTACTTC. Translation gives CASSVGQVSYEQYF.